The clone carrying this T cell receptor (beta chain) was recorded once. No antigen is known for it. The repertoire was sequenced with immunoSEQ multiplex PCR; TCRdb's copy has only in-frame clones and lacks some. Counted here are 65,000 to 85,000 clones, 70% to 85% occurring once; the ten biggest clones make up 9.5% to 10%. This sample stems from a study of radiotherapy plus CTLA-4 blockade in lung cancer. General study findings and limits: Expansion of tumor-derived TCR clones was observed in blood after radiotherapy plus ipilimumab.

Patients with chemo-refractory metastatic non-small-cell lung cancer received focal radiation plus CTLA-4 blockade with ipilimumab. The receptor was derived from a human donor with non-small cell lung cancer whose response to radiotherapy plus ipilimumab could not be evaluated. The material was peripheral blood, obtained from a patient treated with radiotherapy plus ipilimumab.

CDR3 amino acids: CAWSVRRVYTEAFF. The CDR3 DNA reads as TGTGCCTGGAGTGTACGCAGGGTGTACACTGAAGCTTTCTTT. The gene calls are TRBV30 and TRBJ1-1, with D maybe TRBD1 (5 bases). The germline V gene encodes CDR1 GTSNPN and CDR2 SVGIG (reference sequence). Trimming took 0 bases from V and 3 from J, leaving 11 bases between them. The CDR3 is made up of 14 amino acids.